The subject of this entry is one T cell receptor beta chain. Its antigen has not been determined. Nothing much larger sits one base from this clone, and base qualities are not available. The cohort was made up of roughly 670 healthy bone marrow donors. All cohort members were sampled while nominally healthy, although unrecorded immune exposures were likely present. The donor tested CMV seronegative and was one of the 352 seronegative cohort members. Every donor gave a peripheral blood sample, and the peripheral blood mononuclear cells from that sample were used for TCR beta sequencing. Genomic DNA was extracted from the blood cell samples with the Qiagen DNeasy Blood Extraction Kit. The V end loses 0 bases and the J end loses 1 base, and a stretch of 9 bases separates them. Per the germline V gene, LGHNA is the CDR1 and YNFKEQ is the CDR2. The CDR3 covers 16 residues, taking in both the cysteine and the phenylalanine. Only the CDR3 DNA is retained, 48 bases long and in frame from the first base.

These data originate in a study of cytomegalovirus exposure and HLA in healthy donors (dated by TCRdb to about 2017). Describing the broader study: An earlier analysis of 550 to 700 of the donors reported more than 250 Gb of sequence data and around 110 million unique TCR beta sequences from about 200 million T cells. An early release that covered some 640 HLA-typed donors contained approximately 290 gigabases of sequencing data and tens of millions of unique TCR sequences. The genetic ancestry cluster associated with self-reported Caucasian donors included 81% of the approximately 400 genotyped donors. The study aimed to test whether cataloging public T cell receptors could reveal signatures of past pathogen exposure. The study profiled the T cell repertoires of hundreds of subjects by immunosequencing and related them to cytomegalovirus serostatus. Besides the first cohort of around 670 subjects, a separate validation cohort made up of over 95 different subjects was used. To predict cytomegalovirus infection status, the study combined high-throughput TCR immunosequencing, statistical association of individual TCRs with disease status, and machine learning. To study patterns of TCR occurrence, a later analysis re-analyzed previously published TCR beta repertoires from 666 donors and added high-resolution HLA genotyping. In the later analysis, no new phenotypic data were used to find candidate immune exposures; instead, reliance was placed on TCR beta sequences and their occurrence across donors. To decide whether each TCR beta V gene segment behaved as functional or pseudogenic, an earlier analysis of some 600 of the donors relied on high-throughput TCR beta sequencing. Donor age, sex, ethnicity and CMV serostatus were compiled alongside the repertoire data. Genome-wide SNP genotypes for about 65% of the roughly 670 donors were used in a later genetic analysis, which treated that subset as a discovery cohort. Every repertoire in the discovery cohort had been generated on one and the same sequencing platform. HLA typing included class I and class II loci at four-digit resolution. Typing coverage differed by locus: A, B, C, DRB1 and DQB1 were typed in roughly 620-640 donors, DQA1 in 522, DPA1 in nearly 610, and DPB1 in approximately 450. About five DR-DQ haplotypes were treated as single units for association and clustering because of strong linkage in the cohort. Across some 400 genotyped donors of the cohort, an average of roughly 230,000 unique TCR beta nucleotide sequences per donor were sequenced, and roughly 18% of those sequences were non-productive. Summary of the overall study and its limitations: The classifier was reported to diagnose cytomegalovirus status with high specificity and sensitivity in both the original and validation cohorts. A further reported finding was that TCR beta sequences accurately predicted the HLA-A and HLA-B alleles for most subjects in the first cohort. A group of highly shared sequence variants was considered likely to be a technical artifact of the sequencing pipeline. In the study, 150 to 200 TCR beta chains were listed as associated with cytomegalovirus. In a later analysis, HLA-associated TCR beta chains were found to be more clonally expanded and to have lower generation probabilities than equally common non-associated chains. Because HLA typing was unavailable for some donors at each locus, only the typed subset was used in association tests. Correlated functional status among segregating V segments might be attributable to linkage disequilibrium, but an unknown experimental factor could not be ruled out. According to a later analysis, most CMV-associated TCR beta chains appeared to be HLA-restricted, and the HLA associations seemed to be driven largely by CMV exposure. The authors suggested that the approach could potentially be extended to other disease states and immunological phenotypes. According to a later analysis, parvovirus B19, influenza, CMV and Epstein-Barr virus appeared linked to several top co-occurrence clusters. In a later analysis, more than 15,000 TCR beta sequences were associated with specific HLA alleles at a false discovery rate of 0.05. Because the 87-base-pair reads could not distinguish some IMGT-functional V segments, including TRBV6-2 and TRBV6-3, those segments were excluded. Because counts were too low, roughly 17 rarely observed V segments, including chromosome 9 orphons, were left out of the earlier analysis of 500 to 750 of the donors. A later genetic analysis associated a missense DCLRE1C variant with V-gene and J-gene trimming of TCR beta chains, and an independent cohort replicated the association. Sequencing depth was assumed to be roughly uniform across donors in the presence/absence analyses, though that assumption may not hold. When HLA alleles, especially DR and DQ, strongly co-occurred, TCR associations were difficult to assign to individual alleles. In a later genetic analysis, fewer N-insertions in productive TCRs were reported among donors in an Asian-associated ancestry cluster than the roughly 700-donor mean. This cohort had only TCR beta chains sequenced, and the lack of alpha or paired-chain data limited which features could be detected. Three of the identified cytomegalovirus-associated TCR beta chains were confirmed in vitro to be specific for cytomegalovirus antigens. For the cohort, immune exposure information was limited to CMV serostatus. A later analysis found that TCR association rates varied across HLA loci, with DRB1 alleles showing the most associated TCRs and HLA-C alleles the fewest. In an earlier analysis of over 550 of the donors, most TCR beta V segments were observed in productive rearrangements about 87% or about 30% of the time, broadly matching IMGT annotations. Across donors, most TCR sequences were observed very rarely, whereas some public TCRs were present in many individuals.

Libraries came from the immunoSEQ multiplex PCR assay. For the multiplex PCR, a mixture combining 60 forward primers for TCR Vbeta segments and 13 reverse primers for TCR Jbeta segments was used. The CDR3 region of rearranged TCR beta genes was amplified from genomic DNA with a multiplex PCR assay. Amplified TCR beta libraries were sequenced as 87-base-pair reads on the Illumina HiSeq System. Per the original workflow: A later analysis counted tens of millions of unique TCR beta chains across the 666 repertoires, and 10 million to 12 million of these chains were shared by at least two donors. Raw reads were error-corrected and collapsed into unique sequences with a nearest-neighbor algorithm that merged closely related sequences to remove PCR and sequencing errors. CDR3 sequences were aligned to IMGT reference sequences to assign V, D and J gene segments. For a sequence to be retained, a match of at least six nucleotides to both a V gene segment and a J gene segment was required. A rearrangement counted as productive if the CDR3 had no stop codons and remained in frame with V and J, and every other rearrangement counted as non-productive. CDR3 was defined by IMGT convention, running from the second conserved V-encoded cysteine to the conserved J-encoded phenylalanine. The earlier analysis of a few hundred of the donors excluded sequences that lacked an unambiguous match to a single V gene segment. In an earlier analysis of 587 of the donors, a V segment was called functional when productive rearrangements were above 56.7%, and segregating when the standard deviation between donors exceeded 5%. A statistical classification framework was built for diagnosing cytomegalovirus status from the catalog of TCR beta chain sequences. V and J gene assignment, in a later analysis, came from comparing TCR nucleotide sequences with IMGT/GENE-DB human TR gene sequences. The TCRdist pipeline was used in a later analysis to assign CDR3 sequences and most-parsimonious VDJ recombination scenarios. In a later analysis, each TCR beta chain was defined by its CDR3 amino acid sequence together with its V-gene family, and reads lacking a unique V-gene family were excluded. As a way to deal with suspected cross-contamination and a sequencing artifact, a later analysis dropped 500 to 700 nucleotide sequences that were highly shared and had low generation probability. In a later analysis, a clonal expansion index was calculated for each public chain from normalized within-repertoire ranks of inferred template counts. Generation probabilities in a later analysis came from a VDJ recombination model fitted to out-of-frame rearrangements, and those results were checked against IGoR. Hypergeometric tests were used in a later analysis to score TCR-TCR, TCR-HLA and TCR-CMV co-occurrence, with a repertoire-size bias correction applied to the TCR pairs. In a later analysis, false discovery rates were estimated by permuting HLA or CMV assignments 20 times. In a later analysis, co-occurring TCRs were grouped using DBSCAN, with TCRdist sequence similarity added in when clustering inside HLA-allele-positive subsets. For co-occurrence clustering, repertoires with fewer than 30,000 or more than 120,000 public chains were excluded, along with four or five repertoires with anomalous nucleotide sharing. TCRdb re-hosts the immuneACCESS table, in-frame sequences only. Its copies lack some clones; in the studies checked, an unresolved V gene accounts for under half of them, and the cause for the rest is not known. That table is the source of V, J and clone size, and D and trimming were worked out from the DNA. The sample table shows 150,000 to 200,000 clones, and 78% are seen once. Approximately 1.5% of the sample lies in the top ten.

This chain joins TRBV4-2 to TRBJ2-2; the D region possibly corresponds to TRBD2 (6 bases align). Specimen: PBMCs. This clonotype was obtained from a male donor in good health and CMV-seronegative. CDR3 protein: CASSQDHSGNTGELFF. The DNA sequence follows: TGTGCCAGCAGCCAAGATCATAGCGGGAACACCGGGGAGCTGTTTTTT.